Each of the 5 T cell receptor beta chains below was sequenced from the same sample in a study of response to subunit inactivated influenza vaccine. TCRdb reprocessed the RT-PCR reads via MiXCR and lists one record per CDR3 protein. The table shows roughly 780,000 distinct CDR3 sequences, with around a sixth occurring only once. The material was PBMCs from blood, obtained 5 days after vaccination. These receptors were taken from a man in his fifties who received an inactivated influenza vaccine.

This clonotype was detected many times. The rearrangement links TRBV5-1 to TRBJ2-1; TRBD2 might be the D (5 bases). CDR1 is SGHRS, CDR2 YFSETQ, per germline. The CDR3 runs to 14 residues. V lost 0 bases and J 6 bases, leaving 10 bases between the germline ends. The CDR3 sequence: CASSLVRGPNEQFF. The CDR3 nucleotides are TGCGCCAGCAGCTTGGTGAGAGGGCCCAATGAGCAGTTCTTC.

Only a few counts were recorded for this clonotype. This rearrangement joins TRBV12-3 or TRBV12-4 to TRBJ2-3; TRBD1 matches at 9 bases. CDR3 length: 15 amino acids. V shed 4 bases, J shed 5 bases, and the junction held 7 bases outside the gene matches. The chain's CDR3 is CASSSPGQGIDTQYF. For the CDR3, the DNA is TGTGCCAGCAGTTCACCGGGACAGGGAATAGATACGCAGTATTTT.

This clonotype was found many times. The chain joins TRBV29-1 to TRBJ2-7; TRBD2 is a possible D gene (5 bases). Germline CDR1 reads SQVTM; CDR2 reads ANQGSEA. CDR3 length equals 11 residues. The germline V and J ends were trimmed by 5 bases and 9 bases, with 14 bases remaining between them. CDR3 nucleotide sequence: TGCAGCGTTCTCCGGGGAGAGGGGCAGTACTTC. As protein: CSVLRGEGQYF.

The genes are TRBV12-3 or TRBV12-4 and TRBJ2-2, with D perhaps matching TRBD1 (6 bases). The CDR3 covers 16 residues. Trimming left V 5 bases short and J 5 bases short, with 18 bases between. CDR3 sequence (DNA): TGTGCCAGCAGTCTACGGACAGCCGCGAGGACCGGGGAGCTGTTTTTT. Protein sequence: CASSLRTAARTGELFF.

To note about this clonotype: The junction does not match germline at one end; this may be a read error. V and J are TRBV10-3 and TRBJ1-3; D not certain. The CDR3 covers 13 residues. Germline values: CDR1 ENHRY, CDR2 SYGVKD. CDR3 amino acids: CAIFPGSENTIYF. CDR3 DNA sequence: TGTGCCATCTTCCCAGGATCTGAAAACACCATATATTTT.